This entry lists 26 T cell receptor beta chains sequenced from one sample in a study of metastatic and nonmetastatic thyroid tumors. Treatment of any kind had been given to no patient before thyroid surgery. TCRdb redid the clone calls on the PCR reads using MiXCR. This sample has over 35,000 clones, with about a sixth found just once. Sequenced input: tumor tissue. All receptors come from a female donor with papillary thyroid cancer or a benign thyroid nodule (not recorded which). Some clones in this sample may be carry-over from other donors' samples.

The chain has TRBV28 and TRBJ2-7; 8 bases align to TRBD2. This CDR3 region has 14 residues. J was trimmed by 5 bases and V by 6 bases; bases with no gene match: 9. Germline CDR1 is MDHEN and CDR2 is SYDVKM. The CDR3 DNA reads TGTGCCAGCAGGGAAGGGACTAGAAAAAACGAGCAGTACTTC. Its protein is CASREGTRKNEQYF.

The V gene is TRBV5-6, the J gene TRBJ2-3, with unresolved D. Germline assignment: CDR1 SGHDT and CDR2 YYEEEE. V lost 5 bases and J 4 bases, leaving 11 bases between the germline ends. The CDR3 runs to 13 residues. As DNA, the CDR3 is TGTGCCAGCAGTTACAAGTTGGCAGATACGCAGTATTTT. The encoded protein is CASSYKLADTQYF.

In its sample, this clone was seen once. DNA for the CDR3: TGTGCCTGGATTAACCCTCGAGCTTTCTTT. Translated, it gives CAWINPRAFF. The chain couples TRBV30 to TRBJ1-1; D is ambiguous. Germline loops: CDR1 GTSNPN, CDR2 SVGIG (reference sequence). The CDR3 extends over 10 amino acids. Trimming cost V 4 bases and J 10 bases, with 10 bases left between them.

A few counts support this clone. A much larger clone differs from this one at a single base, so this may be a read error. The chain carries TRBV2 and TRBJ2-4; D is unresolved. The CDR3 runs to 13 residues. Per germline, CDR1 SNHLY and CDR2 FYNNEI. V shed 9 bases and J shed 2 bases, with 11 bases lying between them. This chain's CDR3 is CASRARSKNIQYF. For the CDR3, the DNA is TGTGCCAGTAGGGCCAGGTCCAAAAACATTCAGTACTTC.

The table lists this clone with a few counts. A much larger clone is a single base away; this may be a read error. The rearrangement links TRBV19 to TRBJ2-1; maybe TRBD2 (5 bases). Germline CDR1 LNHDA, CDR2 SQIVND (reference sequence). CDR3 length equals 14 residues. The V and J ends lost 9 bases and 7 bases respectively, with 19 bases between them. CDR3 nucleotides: TGTGCCAGCAGCTCTGGACTCTCCGATAATGAGCAGTTCTTC. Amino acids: CASSSGLSDNEQFF.

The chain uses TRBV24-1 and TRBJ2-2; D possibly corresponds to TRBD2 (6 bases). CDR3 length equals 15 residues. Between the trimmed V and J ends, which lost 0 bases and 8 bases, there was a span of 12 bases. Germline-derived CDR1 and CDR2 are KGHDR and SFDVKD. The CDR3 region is CATSDLPWEAGELFF. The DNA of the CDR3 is TGTGCCACCAGTGATTTGCCGTGGGAGGCGGGGGAGCTGTTTTTT.

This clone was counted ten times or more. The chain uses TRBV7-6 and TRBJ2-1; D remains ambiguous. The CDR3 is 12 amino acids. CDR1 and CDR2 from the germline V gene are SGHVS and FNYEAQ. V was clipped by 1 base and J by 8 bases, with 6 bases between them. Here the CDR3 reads CASSLVGDEQFF. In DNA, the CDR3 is TGTGCCAGCAGCTTAGTGGGTGATGAGCAGTTCTTC.

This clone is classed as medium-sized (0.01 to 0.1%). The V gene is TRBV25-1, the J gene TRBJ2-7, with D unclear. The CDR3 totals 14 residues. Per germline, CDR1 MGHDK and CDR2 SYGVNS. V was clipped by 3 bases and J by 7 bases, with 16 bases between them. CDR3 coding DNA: TGTGCCAGCAGTGAGGCCGGGCCCCTCGTTGAGCAGTACTTC. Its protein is CASSEAGPLVEQYF.

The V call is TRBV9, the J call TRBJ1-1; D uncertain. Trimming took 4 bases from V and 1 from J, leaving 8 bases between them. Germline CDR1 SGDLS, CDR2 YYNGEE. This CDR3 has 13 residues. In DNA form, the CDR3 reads TGTGCCAGCAGCACCATAAAGAACACTGAAGCTTTCTTT. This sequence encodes CASSTIKNTEAFF.

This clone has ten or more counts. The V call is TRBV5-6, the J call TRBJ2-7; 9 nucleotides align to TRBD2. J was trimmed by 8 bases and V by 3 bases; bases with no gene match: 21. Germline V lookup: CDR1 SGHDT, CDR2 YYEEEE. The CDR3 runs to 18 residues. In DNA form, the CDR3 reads TGTGCCAGCAGCTCCTACTTACCTGGAGTAGCGGGAGTAGCTCAGCAGTACTTC. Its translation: CASSSYLPGVAGVAQQYF.

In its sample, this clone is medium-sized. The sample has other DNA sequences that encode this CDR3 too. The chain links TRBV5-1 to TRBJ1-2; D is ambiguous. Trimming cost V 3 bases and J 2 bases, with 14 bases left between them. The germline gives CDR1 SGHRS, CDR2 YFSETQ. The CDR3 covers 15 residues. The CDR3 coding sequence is TGCGCCAGCAGCTCGACTACCGGGAGGAACTATGGCTACACCTTC. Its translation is CASSSTTGRNYGYTF.

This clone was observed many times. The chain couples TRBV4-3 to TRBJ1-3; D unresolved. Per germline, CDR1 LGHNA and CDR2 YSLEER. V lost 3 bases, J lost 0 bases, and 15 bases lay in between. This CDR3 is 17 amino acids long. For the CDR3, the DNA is TGCGCCAGCAGCCAGAGTCGGGCAGACATCTCTGGAAACACCATATATTTT. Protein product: CASSQSRADISGNTIYF.

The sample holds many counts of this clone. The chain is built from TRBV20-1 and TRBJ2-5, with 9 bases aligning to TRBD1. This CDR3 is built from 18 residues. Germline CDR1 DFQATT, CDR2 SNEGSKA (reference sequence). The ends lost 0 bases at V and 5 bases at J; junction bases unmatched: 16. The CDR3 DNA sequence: TGCAGTGCTAGAGACACATCTAATCTGACAGGGGGTAAGGAGACCCAGTACTTC. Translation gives CSARDTSNLTGGKETQYF.

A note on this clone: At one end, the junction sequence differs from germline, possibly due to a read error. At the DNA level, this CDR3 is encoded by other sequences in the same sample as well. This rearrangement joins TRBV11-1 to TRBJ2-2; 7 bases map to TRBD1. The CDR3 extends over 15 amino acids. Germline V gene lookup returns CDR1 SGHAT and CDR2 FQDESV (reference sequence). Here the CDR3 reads CANSSGTANTAELFF. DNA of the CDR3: TGTGCCAACAGCTCTGGGACAGCGAACACGGCGGAGCTGTTTTTT.

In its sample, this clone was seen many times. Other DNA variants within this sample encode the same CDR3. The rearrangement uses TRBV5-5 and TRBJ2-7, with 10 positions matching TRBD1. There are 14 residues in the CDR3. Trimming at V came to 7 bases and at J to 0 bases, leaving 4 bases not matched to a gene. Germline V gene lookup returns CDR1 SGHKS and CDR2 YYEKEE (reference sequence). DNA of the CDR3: TGTGCCAGCTCCGACAGGGGGCCCTCCTACGAGCAGTACTTC. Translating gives CASSDRGPSYEQYF.

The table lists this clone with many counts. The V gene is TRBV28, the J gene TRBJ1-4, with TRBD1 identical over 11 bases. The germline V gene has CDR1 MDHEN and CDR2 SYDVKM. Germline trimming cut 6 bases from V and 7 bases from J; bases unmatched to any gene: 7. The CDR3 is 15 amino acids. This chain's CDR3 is CASRPDRGLFEKLFF. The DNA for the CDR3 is TGTGCCAGCAGACCGGACAGGGGGCTTTTTGAAAAACTGTTTTTT.

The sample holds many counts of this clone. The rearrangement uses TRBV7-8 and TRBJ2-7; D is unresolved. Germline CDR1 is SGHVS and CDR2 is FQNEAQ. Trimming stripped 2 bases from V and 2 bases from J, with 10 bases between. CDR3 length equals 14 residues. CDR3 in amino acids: CASSLQQLTYEQYF. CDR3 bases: TGTGCCAGCAGCTTACAACAGCTCACCTACGAGCAGTACTTC.

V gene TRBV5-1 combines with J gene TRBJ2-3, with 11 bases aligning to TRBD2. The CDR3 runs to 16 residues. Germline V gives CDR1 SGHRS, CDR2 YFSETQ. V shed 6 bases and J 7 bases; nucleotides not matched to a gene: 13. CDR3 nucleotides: TGCGCCAGCATCTTCAGTACTAGCGGGAGACGTTATACGCAGTATTTT. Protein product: CASIFSTSGRRYTQYF.

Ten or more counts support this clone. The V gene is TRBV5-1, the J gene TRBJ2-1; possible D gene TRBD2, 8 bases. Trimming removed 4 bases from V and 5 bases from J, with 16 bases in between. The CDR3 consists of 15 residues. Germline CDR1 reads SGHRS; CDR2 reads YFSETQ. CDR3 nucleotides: TGCGCCAGCAGCCGGGGGGGACAGTACCACAATGAGCAGTTCTTC. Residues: CASSRGGQYHNEQFF.

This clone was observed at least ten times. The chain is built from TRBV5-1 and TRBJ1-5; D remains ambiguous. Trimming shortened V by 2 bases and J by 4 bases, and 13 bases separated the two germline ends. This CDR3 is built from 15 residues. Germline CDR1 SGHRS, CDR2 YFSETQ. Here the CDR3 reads CASSLRTGLNQPQHF. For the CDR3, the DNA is TGCGCCAGCAGCTTAAGGACCGGACTTAATCAGCCCCAGCATTTT.

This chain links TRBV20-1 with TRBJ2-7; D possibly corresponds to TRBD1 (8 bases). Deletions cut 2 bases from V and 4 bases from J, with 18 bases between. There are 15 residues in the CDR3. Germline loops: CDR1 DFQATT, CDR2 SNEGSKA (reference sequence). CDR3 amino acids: CSARPPDRGGYEQYF. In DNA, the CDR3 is TGCAGTGCTAGACCCCCCGACAGGGGAGGGTACGAGCAGTACTTC.

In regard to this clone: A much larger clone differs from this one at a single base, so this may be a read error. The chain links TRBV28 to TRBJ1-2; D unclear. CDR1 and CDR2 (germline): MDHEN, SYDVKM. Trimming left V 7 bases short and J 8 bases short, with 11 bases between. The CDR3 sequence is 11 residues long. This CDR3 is CASTAGGGYTF. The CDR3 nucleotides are TGTGCCAGCACCGCGGGAGGCGGCTACACCTTC.

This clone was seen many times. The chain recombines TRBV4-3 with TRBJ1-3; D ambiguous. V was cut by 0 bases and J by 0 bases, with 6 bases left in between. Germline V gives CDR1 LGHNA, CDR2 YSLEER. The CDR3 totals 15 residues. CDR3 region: CASSQDGVSGNTIYF. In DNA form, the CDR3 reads TGCGCCAGCAGCCAAGACGGGGTCTCTGGAAACACCATATATTTT.

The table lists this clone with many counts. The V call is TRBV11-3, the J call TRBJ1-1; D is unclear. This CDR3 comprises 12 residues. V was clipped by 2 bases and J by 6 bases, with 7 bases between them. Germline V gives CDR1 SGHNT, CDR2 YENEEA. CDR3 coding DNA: TGTGCCAGCAGCTTATTAAGTGCTGAAGCTTTCTTT. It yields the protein CASSLLSAEAFF.

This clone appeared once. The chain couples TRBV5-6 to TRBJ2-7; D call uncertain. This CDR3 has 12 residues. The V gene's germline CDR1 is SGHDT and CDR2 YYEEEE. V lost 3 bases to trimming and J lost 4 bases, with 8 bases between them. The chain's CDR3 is CASSSSGYEQYF. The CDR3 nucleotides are TGTGCCAGCAGCTCGTCCGGGTACGAGCAGTACTTC.

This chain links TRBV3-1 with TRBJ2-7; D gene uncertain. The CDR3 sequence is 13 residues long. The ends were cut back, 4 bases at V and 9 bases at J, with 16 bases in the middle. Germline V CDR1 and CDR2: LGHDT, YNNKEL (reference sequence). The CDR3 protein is CASSPRGAGGQYF. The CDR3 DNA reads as TGTGCCAGCAGCCCCCGTGGAGCCGGCGGGCAGTACTTC.